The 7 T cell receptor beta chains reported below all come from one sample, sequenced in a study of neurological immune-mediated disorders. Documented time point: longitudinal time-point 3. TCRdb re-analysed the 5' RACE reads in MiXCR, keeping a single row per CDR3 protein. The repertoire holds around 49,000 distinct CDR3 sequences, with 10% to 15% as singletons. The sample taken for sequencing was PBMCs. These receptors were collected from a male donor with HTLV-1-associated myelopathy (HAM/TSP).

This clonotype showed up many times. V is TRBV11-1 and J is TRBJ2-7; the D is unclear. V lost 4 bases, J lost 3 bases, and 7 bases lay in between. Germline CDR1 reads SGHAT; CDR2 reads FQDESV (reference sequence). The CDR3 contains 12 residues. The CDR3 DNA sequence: TGTGCCAGCAGCTCCCAGTACTACGAGCAGTACTTC. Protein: CASSSQYYEQYF.

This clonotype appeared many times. In DNA form, the CDR3 reads TGTGCCACCAGCAGTAATTTGGCTTTGGGGGACACTGAAGCTTTCTTT. Protein sequence: CATSSNLALGDTEAFF. The rearrangement links TRBV15 to TRBJ1-1; D is perhaps TRBD1 (5 bases). This CDR3 has 16 residues. The V end was cut by 3 bases, the J end by 3 bases, with 17 bases between. Germline V gene sequence: CDR1 LNHNV, CDR2 YYDKDF (reference sequence).

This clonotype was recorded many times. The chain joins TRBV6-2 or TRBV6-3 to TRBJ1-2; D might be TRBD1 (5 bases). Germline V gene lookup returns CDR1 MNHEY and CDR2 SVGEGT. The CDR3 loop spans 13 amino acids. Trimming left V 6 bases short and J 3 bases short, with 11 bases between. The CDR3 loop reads CASRDGGDYGYTF. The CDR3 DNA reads TGTGCCAGCAGGGACGGAGGGGACTATGGCTACACCTTC.

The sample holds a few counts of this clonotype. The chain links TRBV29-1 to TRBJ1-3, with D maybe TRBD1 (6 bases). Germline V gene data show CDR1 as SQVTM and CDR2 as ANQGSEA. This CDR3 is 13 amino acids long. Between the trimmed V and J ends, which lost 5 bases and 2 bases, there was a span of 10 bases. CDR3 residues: CSVTGLAGNTIYF. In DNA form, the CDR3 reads TGCAGCGTTACAGGGTTAGCTGGAAACACCATATATTTT. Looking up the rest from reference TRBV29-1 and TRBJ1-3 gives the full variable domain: SAVISQKPSRDICQRGTSLTIQCQVDSQVTMMFWYRQQPGQSLTLIATANQGSEATYESGFVIDKFPISRPNLTFSTLTVSNMSPEDSSIYLCSVTGLAGNTIYFGEGSWLTVV.

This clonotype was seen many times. CDR3 bases: TGCGCCAGCAGCCAGGAAACGAACACCGGGGAGCTGTTTTTT. It codes for CASSQETNTGELFF. J is TRBJ2-2 and V is TRBV5-1; D not resolved. There are 14 residues in the CDR3. V lost 4 bases and J 0 bases, leaving 7 bases between the germline ends. The V gene's germline CDR1 is SGHRS and CDR2 YFSETQ.

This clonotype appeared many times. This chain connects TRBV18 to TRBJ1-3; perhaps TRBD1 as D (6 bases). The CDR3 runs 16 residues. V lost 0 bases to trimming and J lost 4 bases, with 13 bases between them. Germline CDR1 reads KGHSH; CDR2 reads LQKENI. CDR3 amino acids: CASSPPQWGAGNTIYF. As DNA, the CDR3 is TGTGCCAGCTCACCACCGCAGTGGGGGGCCGGAAACACCATATATTTT. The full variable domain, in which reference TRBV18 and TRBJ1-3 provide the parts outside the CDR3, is NAGVMQNPRHLVRRRGQEARLRCSPMKGHSHVYWYRQLPEEGLKFMVYLQKENIIDESGMPKERFSAEFPKEGPSILRIQQVVRGDSAAYFCASSPPQWGAGNTIYFGEGSWLTVV.

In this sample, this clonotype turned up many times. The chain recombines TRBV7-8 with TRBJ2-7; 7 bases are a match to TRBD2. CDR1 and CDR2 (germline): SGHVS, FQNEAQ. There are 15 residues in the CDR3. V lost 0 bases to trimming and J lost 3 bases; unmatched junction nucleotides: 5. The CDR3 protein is CASSLAAGEGYEQYF. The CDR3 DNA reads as TGTGCCAGCAGCTTAGCGGCCGGGGAGGGCTACGAGCAGTACTTC.